The 27 T cell receptor beta chains below come from one sample, sequenced in a study of blood T cell repertoires in COVID-19. Method: immunoSEQ multiplex PCR; TCRdb's copy keeps in-frame clones and lacks some. The sample includes about 260,000 clones, 84% of them seen just once. The sequenced sample was PBMCs or T cells enriched from blood (not recorded which). The receptor source for this set is a man aged 30-40 years with acute COVID-19.

The V and J genes are TRBV15 and TRBJ2-6; possible D gene TRBD1, 5 bases. The CDR3 spans 19 residues. The V end was cut by 0 bases, the J end by 2 bases, with 17 bases between. Germline V gene sequence: CDR1 LNHNV, CDR2 YYDKDF (reference sequence). CDR3 DNA: TGTGCCACCAGCAGAGATCTTCAGGGCAAGCTCGCTGGGGCCAACGTCCTGACTTTC. Translated: CATSRDLQGKLAGANVLTF.

The V and J genes are TRBV27 and TRBJ2-3; D is perhaps TRBD1 (6 bases). CDR3 length: 13 amino acids. Germline CDR1 and CDR2: MNHEY and SMNVEV (reference sequence). Trimming cost V 9 bases and J 4 bases, with 14 bases left between them. The CDR3 DNA reads as TGTGCCAGTACTACAGGGATCCCAGATACGCAGTATTTT. Translating it yields CASTTGIPDTQYF.

In its sample, this clone was seen a few times. The chain links TRBV2 to TRBJ1-5; TRBD1 might be the D (5 bases). The CDR3 runs 15 residues. Germline loops: CDR1 SNHLY, CDR2 FYNNEI. Trimming shortened V by 4 bases and J by 6 bases, and 16 bases separated the two germline ends. As DNA, the CDR3 is TGTGCCAGCAGTGGACACCCTATCGGGGGTCAGCCCCAGCATTTT. Its translation: CASSGHPIGGQPQHF.

This clone was counted a single time. The CDR3 DNA sequence: TGTGCCAGCAGTGACGACACCGGACACTCAGATACGCAGTATTTT. Amino acids: CASSDDTGHSDTQYF. The chain uses TRBV6-4 and TRBJ2-3, with a tentative D call TRBD1 (5 bases). V was shortened by 2 bases and J by 4 bases, with 13 bases between the two germline ends. CDR3 length: 15 residues. Germline assignment: CDR1 MRHNA and CDR2 SNTAGT.

Notes on this clone: Other nucleotide sequences from this sample produce the same CDR3. This chain's CDR3 is CASSPGQGETQYF. CDR3 coding DNA: TGTGCCAGCTCACCCGGACAGGGGGAGACCCAGTACTTC. This rearrangement joins TRBV18 to TRBJ2-5; 9 bases match TRBD1. J lost 5 bases, V lost 3 bases, and 1 base had no gene match. Germline V lookup: CDR1 KGHSH, CDR2 LQKENI. CDR3 size: 13 residues.

A note on this clone: Its ends do not fully match the called genes, so a read error is possible. CDR3 residues: CASSQWTGNPEAFF. The CDR3 DNA reads as TGCGCCAGCAGCCAATGGACAGGGAACCCTGAAGCTTTCTTT. The chain is built from TRBV4-3 and TRBJ1-1; TRBD1 aligns across 8 bases. Germline lookup yields CDR1 LGHNA and CDR2 YSLEER. The length of the CDR3 is 14 residues.

The chain uses TRBV7-9 and TRBJ2-7; D may be TRBD2 (5 bases). Germline lookup yields CDR1 SEHNR and CDR2 FQNEAQ (reference sequence). This CDR3 contains 15 residues. Trimming removed 1 base at V and 3 bases at J, with 13 bases between. CDR3: CASSLGSGGFYEQYV. DNA of the CDR3: TGTGCCAGCAGCTTAGGCAGTGGAGGTTTCTACGAGCAGTACGTC.

The chain links TRBV9 to TRBJ2-2; no firm D call. CDR3 length: 13 residues. Between the trimmed V and J ends, which lost 4 bases and 6 bases, there was a span of 10 bases. Germline V gene sequence: CDR1 SGDLS, CDR2 YYNGEE. The chain's CDR3 is CASSSQLSGELFF. Here the CDR3 DNA reads TGTGCCAGCAGCTCTCAGTTATCCGGGGAGCTGTTTTTT.

The chain is built from TRBV3-1 (or the pseudogene TRBV3-2) and TRBJ1-1; D not certain. The CDR3 loop spans 13 amino acids. The V end lost 4 bases, the J end lost 4 bases, and 10 bases lay between the germline ends. The germline V gene has CDR1 LGHDT and CDR2 YNNKEL (reference sequence). Here the CDR3 reads CASSLARGTEAFF. The CDR3 DNA is TGTGCCAGCAGCCTGGCCCGAGGCACTGAAGCTTTCTTT.

This sequence joins TRBV5-1 and TRBJ1-2, with 11 bases identical to TRBD1. The CDR3 runs to 17 residues. J was trimmed by 7 bases and V by 4 bases; bases with no gene match: 15. The V gene's germline CDR1 is SGHRS and CDR2 YFSETQ. CDR3 nucleotide sequence: TGCGCCAGCAGCCGCGGGGACAGGGGGTCCCTACTCGGTGGCTACACCTTC. It encodes CASSRGDRGSLLGGYTF.

The gene calls are TRBV3-1 (or the pseudogene TRBV3-2) and TRBJ1-6; D perhaps matches TRBD1 (5 bases). V lost 3 bases and J 7 bases, leaving 13 bases between the germline ends. The CDR3 covers 15 residues. CDR1 and CDR2 (germline): LGHDT, YNNKEL (reference sequence). CDR3 sequence: CASSQTPGGNSPLHF. DNA for the CDR3: TGTGCCAGCAGCCAGACCCCCGGGGGAAATTCACCCCTCCACTTT.

This chain links TRBV29-1 with TRBJ1-6, with a possible D match to TRBD1 (6 bases). The CDR3 is made up of 14 amino acids. V gave up 6 bases and J gave up 8 bases, with 17 bases separating them. Per germline, CDR1 SQVTM and CDR2 ANQGSEA. DNA of the CDR3: TGCAGCGTCGCCTCCGGGACACGAGATTCACCCCTCCACTTT. The encoded protein is CSVASGTRDSPLHF.

The genes are TRBV27 and TRBJ1-1; D possibly corresponds to TRBD1 (5 bases). V lost 3 bases and J 5 bases, leaving 13 bases between the germline ends. CDR1 and CDR2 (germline): MNHEY, SMNVEV (reference sequence). This CDR3 is 14 amino acids long. CDR3 bases: TGTGCCAGCAGTTTTGGGTTTGGGGGGACTGAAGCTTTCTTT. Translated, it gives CASSFGFGGTEAFF.

Regarding this clone: Other DNA sequences in this specimen translate into the identical CDR3. This chain connects TRBV24-1 to TRBJ2-2, with D possibly TRBD1 on 6 matching bases. The germline V gene has CDR1 KGHDR and CDR2 SFDVKD. The CDR3 consists of 16 residues. V lost 3 bases and J lost 0, with 10 bases in between. The CDR3 coding sequence is TGTGCCACCAGTGATCCCGGACAGACGAACACCGGGGAGCTGTTTTTT. It codes for CATSDPGQTNTGELFF.

Turning to this clone: The junction shows a germline mismatch at one end, possibly a read error. The chain links TRBV7-7 to TRBJ2-5; D may be TRBD2 (6 bases). The CDR3 loop spans 14 amino acids. Germline V lookup: CDR1 SSHAT, CDR2 FNYEAQ (reference sequence). Here the CDR3 DNA reads TGTGCTAGCAGCCAAGGCCTGGCGGGGGAGACCCAGTACTTC. Translating gives CASSQGLAGETQYF.

V gene TRBV9 combines with J gene TRBJ1-3; D is ambiguous. V was trimmed by 3 bases and J by 0 bases, leaving 13 bases between them. Germline CDR1 SGDLS, CDR2 YYNGEE. There are 16 residues in the CDR3. This CDR3 is CASSAGGGNSGNTIYF. The DNA for the CDR3 is TGTGCCAGCAGCGCCGGAGGAGGGAACTCTGGAAACACCATATATTTT. The whole variable domain, remainder taken from reference TRBV9 and TRBJ1-3, is DSGVTQTPKHLITATGQRVTLRCSPRSGDLSVYWYQQSLDQGLQFLIQYYNGEERAKGNILERFSAQQFPDLHSELNLSSLELGDSALYFCASSAGGGNSGNTIYFGEGSWLTVV.

V and J are TRBV5-4 and TRBJ1-6, with TRBD1 matching 9 bases. After removal of 2 bases from V and 6 bases from J, the junction contained 3 bases not matched to a gene. The germline CDR1 and CDR2 sequences are SGHNT and YYREEE (reference sequence). The CDR3 is 15 amino acids. This chain's CDR3 is CASSLQGARNSPLHF. CDR3 nucleotide sequence: TGTGCCAGCAGCTTACAGGGGGCGCGTAATTCACCCCTCCACTTT.

CDR3 DNA sequence: TGTGCCAGCAGCTTGACCTTGGCGGGGTTTAATTCACCCCTCCACTTT. As protein: CASSLTLAGFNSPLHF. This chain links TRBV5-6 with TRBJ1-6, with D unclear. The length of the CDR3 is 16 residues. Germline lookup yields CDR1 SGHDT and CDR2 YYEEEE. V was trimmed by 1 base and J by 6 bases, leaving 14 bases between them.

CDR3 sequence (DNA): TGTGCCAGCAGCTTCGCAGGGGGTCTCTATGGCTACACCTTC. Its protein product is CASSFAGGLYGYTF. This sequence joins TRBV5-4 and TRBJ1-2; 7 nucleotides match TRBD1. This CDR3 spans 14 amino acids. Germline CDR1 SGHNT, CDR2 YYREEE (reference sequence). Trimming took 2 bases from V and 4 from J; bases not matched to a gene: 5.

The chain carries TRBV3-1 (or the pseudogene TRBV3-2) and TRBJ2-3; D gene ambiguous. The V gene's germline CDR1 is LGHDT and CDR2 YNNKEL (reference sequence). The V and J ends lost 0 bases and 8 bases respectively, with 12 bases between them. The CDR3 length is 14 residues. CDR3 bases: TGTGCCAGCAGCCAAGATCGGGTGGCCAGTACGCAGTATTTT. Translation gives CASSQDRVASTQYF.

Only one count was recorded for this clone. CDR3 in amino acids: CAWSPIGSQGAHTEAFF. The DNA for the CDR3 is TGTGCCTGGAGTCCCATCGGTAGCCAGGGGGCGCATACTGAAGCTTTCTTT. V is TRBV30 and J is TRBJ1-1, with 8 bases aligning to TRBD1. This CDR3 has 17 amino acids. V lost 2 bases to trimming and J lost 5 bases; unmatched junction nucleotides: 16. The germline V gene has CDR1 GTSNPN and CDR2 SVGIG (reference sequence).

The V call is TRBV9, the J call TRBJ2-1, with 14 bases identical to TRBD2. The CDR3 is 19 residues long. V was pared by 3 bases and J by 1 base, with 9 bases of the junction left unmatched. The germline CDR1 and CDR2 sequences are SGDLS and YYNGEE. The CDR3 region has the DNA TGTGCCAGCAGCGACCCGGGACTAGCGGGAGTGGGGTCCTACAATGAGCAGTTCTTC. Protein product: CASSDPGLAGVGSYNEQFF.

The chain joins TRBV5-1 to TRBJ1-5, with no clear D. V was trimmed by 2 bases and J by 7 bases, leaving 10 bases between them. Looked up from germline, CDR1 is SGHRS and CDR2 is YFSETQ. The CDR3 covers 13 residues. This CDR3 reads CASSFEAGQPQHF. In nucleotides, the CDR3 is TGCGCCAGCAGCTTTGAGGCTGGGCAGCCCCAGCATTTT. Combining the CDR3 with reference TRBV5-1 and TRBJ1-5 gives the whole variable domain KAGVTQTPRYLIKTRGQQVTLSCSPISGHRSVSWYQQTPGQGLQFLFEYFSETQRNKGNFPGRFSGRQFSNSRSEMNVSTLELGDSALYLCASSFEAGQPQHFGDGTRLSIL.

This clone appeared a single time. The V call is TRBV12-3 or TRBV12-4, the J call TRBJ1-1; D might be TRBD1 (6 bases). The CDR3 contains 13 residues. Trimming took off 8 bases at V and 2 bases at J, with 12 bases between the two ends. As DNA, the CDR3 is TGTGCCAGCGGGGGCGCGGTAAACACTGAAGCTTTCTTT. It codes for CASGGAVNTEAFF.

The chain employs TRBV28 and TRBJ2-5, with D possibly being TRBD1 (5 bases). This CDR3 is 18 amino acids long. Trimming removed 2 bases at V and 5 bases at J, with 24 bases between. Germline V gene sequence: CDR1 MDHEN, CDR2 SYDVKM. CDR3: CASSLKGLGNSAGETQYF. The CDR3 nucleotides read TGTGCCAGCAGTTTAAAGGGGCTCGGTAACAGTGCCGGTGAGACCCAGTACTTC. The full variable domain, in which reference TRBV28 and TRBJ2-5 provide the parts outside the CDR3, is DVKVTQSSRYLVKRTGEKVFLECVQDMDHENMFWYRQDPGLGLRLIYFSYDVKMKEKGDIPEGYSVSREKKERFSLILESASTNQTSMYLCASSLKGLGNSAGETQYFGPGTRLLVL.

This chain joins TRBV19 and TRBJ1-4; the match to TRBD1 covers 12 bases. The CDR3 loop spans 16 amino acids. Looked up from germline, CDR1 is LNHDA and CDR2 is SQIVND (reference sequence). V was clipped by 6 bases and J by 8 bases; unmatched bases: 10. The CDR3 DNA reads TGTGCCAGTAGGCTGGGGACAGGGGGCCAGAAAGAAAAACTGTTTTTT. Its translation: CASRLGTGGQKEKLFF. The variable domain in full, completed from reference TRBV19 and TRBJ1-4, reads DGGITQSPKYLFRKEGQNVTLSCEQNLNHDAMYWYRQDPGQGLRLIYYSQIVNDFQKGDIAEGYSVSREKKESFPLTVTSAQKNPTAFYLCASRLGTGGQKEKLFFGSGTQLSVL.

The chain couples TRBV19 to TRBJ2-3, with TRBD1 matching 9 bases. The ends lost 4 bases at V and 4 bases at J; junction bases unmatched: 6. CDR3 length equals 15 residues. From germline, CDR1 is LNHDA and CDR2 SQIVND (reference sequence). The CDR3 loop reads CASSTDRGISDTQYF. The DNA of the CDR3 is TGTGCCAGTAGTACGGACAGGGGAATCTCAGATACGCAGTATTTT.